This T cell receptor beta chain was identified during a study of T and B cells in COVID-19 patients. Study in general: The recovered patients had mostly mild to moderate COVID-19 with outpatient management. The recovered cohort's median age was approximately 37 years, versus about 67 years in active infection. Study results and caveats: Early severe-case samples and blood from mildly ill patients during symptoms were in short supply. Patients with COVID-19 reportedly showed strongly skewed T cell receptor beta variable and joining gene usage.

This clonotype was detected only a few times. Antigen unknown. TRB rearrangements were amplified by multiplex PCR with BIOMED2 TRB-A/B primers. TCRdb used MiXCR to reprocess the multiplex PCR reads, holding one entry per CDR3 protein. The table has several thousand distinct CDR3 sequences, around 30% seen once. The CDR3 runs to 15 residues. Germline V CDR1 and CDR2: SGHKS, YYEKEE (reference sequence). V was trimmed by 6 bases and J by 3 bases, leaving 18 bases between them. Blood genomic DNA input for TRB amplification was roughly 250-550 ng. The receptor's source is a human donor who had recovered from COVID-19. The chain couples TRBV5-5 to TRBJ1-1; a weak D match, TRBD1 (5 bases). Sequencing used blood. The CDR3 loop is CASTLWGDLDTEAFF. CDR3 DNA sequence: TGTGCCAGCACTCTTTGGGGGGATCTGGACACTGAAGCTTTCTTT.